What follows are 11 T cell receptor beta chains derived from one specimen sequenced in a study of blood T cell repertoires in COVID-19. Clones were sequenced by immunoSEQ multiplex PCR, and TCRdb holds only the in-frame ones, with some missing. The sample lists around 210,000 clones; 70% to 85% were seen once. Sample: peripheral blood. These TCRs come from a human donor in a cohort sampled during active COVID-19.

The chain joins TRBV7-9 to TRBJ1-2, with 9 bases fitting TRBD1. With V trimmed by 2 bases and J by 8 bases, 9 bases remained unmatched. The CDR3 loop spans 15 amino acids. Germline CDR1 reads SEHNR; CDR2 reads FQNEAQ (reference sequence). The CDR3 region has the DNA TGTGCCAGCAGCTTAAGTTTTGGGACAGGGTCCGGCTACACCTTC. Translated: CASSLSFGTGSGYTF.

CDR3 nucleotides: TGTGCCAGCAGTTTTTCTCAGGGGGCGGACATTCAGTACTTC. It is translated as CASSFSQGADIQYF. The V gene is TRBV28, the J gene TRBJ2-4; 8 bases are shared with TRBD1. This CDR3 is 14 amino acids long. V dropped 3 bases and J dropped 8; count of bases not matched to a gene: 6. The germline CDR1 and CDR2 sequences are MDHEN and SYDVKM.

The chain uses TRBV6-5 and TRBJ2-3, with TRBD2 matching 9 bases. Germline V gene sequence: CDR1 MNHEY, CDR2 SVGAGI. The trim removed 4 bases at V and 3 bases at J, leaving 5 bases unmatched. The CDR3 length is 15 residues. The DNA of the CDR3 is TGTGCCAGCAGTTTGACCCTAGCGGGGACAGATACGCAGTATTTT. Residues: CASSLTLAGTDTQYF.

CDR3 sequence (DNA): TGTGCCAGCAGCCAGTTTACGAGAGGGGAAAAACTGTTTTTT. This encodes CASSQFTRGEKLFF. The chain links TRBV3-1 (or the pseudogene TRBV3-2) to TRBJ1-4; no clear D. The CDR3 is made up of 14 amino acids. V lost 3 bases and J lost 8, with 13 bases in between. The germline gives CDR1 LGHDT, CDR2 YNNKEL (reference sequence).

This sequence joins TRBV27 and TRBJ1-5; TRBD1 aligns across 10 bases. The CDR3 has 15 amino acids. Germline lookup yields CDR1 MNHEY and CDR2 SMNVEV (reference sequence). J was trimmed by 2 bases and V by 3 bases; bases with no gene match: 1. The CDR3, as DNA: TGTGCCAGCAGTTTTGACAGGGGGCGCAATCAGCCCCAGCATTTT. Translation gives CASSFDRGRNQPQHF.

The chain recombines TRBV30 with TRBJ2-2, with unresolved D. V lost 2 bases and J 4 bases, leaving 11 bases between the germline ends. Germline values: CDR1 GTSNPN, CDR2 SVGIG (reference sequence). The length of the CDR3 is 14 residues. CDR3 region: CAWSPRWSTGELFF. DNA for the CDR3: TGTGCCTGGAGTCCACGATGGAGCACCGGGGAGCTGTTTTTT.

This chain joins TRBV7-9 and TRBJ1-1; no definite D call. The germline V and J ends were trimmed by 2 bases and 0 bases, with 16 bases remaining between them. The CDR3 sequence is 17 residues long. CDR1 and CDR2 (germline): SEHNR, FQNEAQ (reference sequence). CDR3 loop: CASSLHSPRVMNTEAFF. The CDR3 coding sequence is TGTGCCAGCAGCTTACATAGCCCGAGGGTAATGAACACTGAAGCTTTCTTT.

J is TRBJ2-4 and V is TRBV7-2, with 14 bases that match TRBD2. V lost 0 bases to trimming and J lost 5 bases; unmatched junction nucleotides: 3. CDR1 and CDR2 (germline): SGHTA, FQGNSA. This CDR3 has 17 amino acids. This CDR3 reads CASSLAGTSGSENIQYF. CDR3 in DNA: TGTGCCAGCAGCTTAGCAGGGACTAGCGGGAGTGAAAACATTCAGTACTTC. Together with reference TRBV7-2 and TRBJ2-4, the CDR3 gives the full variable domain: GAGVSQSPSNKVTEKGKDVELRCDPISGHTALYWYRQSLGQGLEFLIYFQGNSAPDKSGLPSDRFSAERTGGSVSTLTIQRTQQEDSAVYLCASSLAGTSGSENIQYFGAGTRLSVL.

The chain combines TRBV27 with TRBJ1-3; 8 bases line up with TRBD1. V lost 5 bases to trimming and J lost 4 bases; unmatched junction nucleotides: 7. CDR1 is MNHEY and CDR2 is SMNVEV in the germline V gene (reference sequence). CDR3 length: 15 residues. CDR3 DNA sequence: TGTGCCAGCAGTCCCAGGACAGGGCGGGGAAACACCATATATTTT. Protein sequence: CASSPRTGRGNTIYF.

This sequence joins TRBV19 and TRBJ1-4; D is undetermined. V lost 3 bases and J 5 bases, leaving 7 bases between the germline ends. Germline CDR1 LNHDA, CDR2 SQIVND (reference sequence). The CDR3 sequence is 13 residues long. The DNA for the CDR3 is TGTGCCAGTAGTATTAATCCGAATGAAAAACTGTTTTTT. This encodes CASSINPNEKLFF. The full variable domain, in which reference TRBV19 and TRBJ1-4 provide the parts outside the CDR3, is DGGITQSPKYLFRKEGQNVTLSCEQNLNHDAMYWYRQDPGQGLRLIYYSQIVNDFQKGDIAEGYSVSREKKESFPLTVTSAQKNPTAFYLCASSINPNEKLFFGSGTQLSVL.

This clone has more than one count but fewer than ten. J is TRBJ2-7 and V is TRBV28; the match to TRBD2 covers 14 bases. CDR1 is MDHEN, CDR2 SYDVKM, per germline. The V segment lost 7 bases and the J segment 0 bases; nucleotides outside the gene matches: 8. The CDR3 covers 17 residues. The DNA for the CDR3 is TGTGCCAGCACCCCGACTAGCGGGAGGGTGAGCTCCTACGAGCAGTACTTC. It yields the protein CASTPTSGRVSSYEQYF. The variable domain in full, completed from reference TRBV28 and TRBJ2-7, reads DVKVTQSSRYLVKRTGEKVFLECVQDMDHENMFWYRQDPGLGLRLIYFSYDVKMKEKGDIPEGYSVSREKKERFSLILESASTNQTSMYLCASTPTSGRVSSYEQYFGPGTRLTVT.